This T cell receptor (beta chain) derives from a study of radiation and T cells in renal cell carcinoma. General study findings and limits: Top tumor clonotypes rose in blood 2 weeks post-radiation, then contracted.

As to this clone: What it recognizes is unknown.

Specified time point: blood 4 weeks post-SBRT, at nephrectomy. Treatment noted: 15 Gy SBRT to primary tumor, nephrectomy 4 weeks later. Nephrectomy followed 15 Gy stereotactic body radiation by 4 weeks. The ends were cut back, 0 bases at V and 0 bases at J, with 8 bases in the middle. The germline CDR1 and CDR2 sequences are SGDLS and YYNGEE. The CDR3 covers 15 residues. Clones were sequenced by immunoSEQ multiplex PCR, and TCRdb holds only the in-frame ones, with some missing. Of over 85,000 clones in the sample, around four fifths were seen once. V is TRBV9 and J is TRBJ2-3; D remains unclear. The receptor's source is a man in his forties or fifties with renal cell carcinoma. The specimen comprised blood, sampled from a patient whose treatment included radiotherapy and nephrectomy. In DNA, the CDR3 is TGTGCCAGCAGCGTAGACGGCCGAAGCACAGATACGCAGTATTTT. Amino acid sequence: CASSVDGRSTDTQYF.